These 15 T cell receptor beta chains came from one sample sequenced in a study of blood T cell repertoires in COVID-19. Produced via immunoSEQ multiplex PCR; TCRdb's table is partial and in-frame only. There are a few hundred thousand clones in the sample; roughly 87% occur only once, and 0.65% to 0.8% lies in the top ten. The sample was peripheral blood. These receptors all stem from a human donor in a cohort sampled during active COVID-19.

This clone was counted a few times. The chain carries TRBV3-1 (or the pseudogene TRBV3-2) and TRBJ1-1; D not resolved. This CDR3 has 13 amino acids. Germline loops: CDR1 LGHDT, CDR2 YNNKEL (reference sequence). V was trimmed by 1 base and J by 5 bases, leaving 8 bases between them. This CDR3 is CASSQVTVTEAFF. CDR3 sequence (DNA): TGTGCCAGCAGCCAAGTAACGGTAACTGAAGCTTTCTTT.

The J gene is TRBJ1-2, the V gene TRBV7-9; 7 bases are shared with TRBD1. Per the germline V gene, CDR1 is SEHNR and CDR2 is FQNEAQ (reference sequence). The ends lost 5 bases at V and 12 bases at J; junction bases unmatched: 9. The CDR3 runs to 12 residues. DNA of the CDR3: TGTGCCAGCAGCAACGACAGGGAAGCACACACCTTC. It is translated as CASSNDREAHTF.

This chain joins TRBV6-5 and TRBJ1-1; TRBD1 matches at 9 bases. Germline V gives CDR1 MNHEY, CDR2 SVGAGI. The V gene end was trimmed by 7 bases and the J gene end by 10 bases; junction bases not matched to a gene: 16. This CDR3 is built from 15 residues. Here the CDR3 reads CASKPIQGAGARAFF. CDR3 sequence (DNA): TGTGCCAGCAAGCCAATACAGGGGGCCGGAGCTAGAGCTTTCTTT.

The gene calls are TRBV4-1 and TRBJ1-4; D is undetermined. This CDR3 is 14 amino acids long. Per the germline V gene, CDR1 is MGHRA and CDR2 is YSYEKL. V lost 4 bases to trimming and J lost 8 bases, with 14 bases between them. CDR3 DNA sequence: TGCGCCAGCAGCCGATCACCGGGAAGAGAAAAACTGTTTTTT. This encodes CASSRSPGREKLFF.

The table lists this clone with a count of one. The rearrangement joins TRBV19 to TRBJ1-1; no firm D call. Trimming removed 5 bases from V and 4 bases from J, with 17 bases in between. The CDR3 loop spans 15 amino acids. Germline V lookup: CDR1 LNHDA, CDR2 SQIVND (reference sequence). Here the CDR3 reads CASSLHSPVGTEAFF. The CDR3 nucleotides read TGTGCCAGTAGTCTCCACTCCCCGGTCGGCACTGAAGCTTTCTTT.

The J gene is TRBJ1-5, the V gene TRBV20-1; D not certain. The germline gives CDR1 DFQATT, CDR2 SNEGSKA (reference sequence). The CDR3 is 11 residues long. V was shortened by 3 bases and J by 6 bases, with 6 bases between the two germline ends. Here the CDR3 DNA reads TGCAGTGCTAGTGTCGGTCAGCCCCAGCATTTT. It encodes CSASVGQPQHF.

CDR3 DNA: TGTGCCAGCAGCCGACTACAGGGTTCCGGAAACACCATATATTTT. Protein product: CASSRLQGSGNTIYF. The genes are TRBV14 and TRBJ1-3, with D possibly TRBD1 on 6 matching bases. V was cut by 4 bases and J by 4 bases, with 14 bases left in between. Germline V lookup: CDR1 SGHDN, CDR2 FVKESK. CDR3 length: 15 residues.

The V call is TRBV9, the J call TRBJ1-1; 7 bases line up with TRBD1. Germline-derived CDR1 and CDR2 are SGDLS and YYNGEE. The CDR3 length is 15 residues. With V trimmed by 0 bases and J by 2 bases, 4 bases remained unmatched. The CDR3 reads CASSVVQGGNTEAFF. For the CDR3, the DNA is TGTGCCAGCAGCGTAGTCCAGGGGGGTAACACTGAAGCTTTCTTT.

The V and J genes are TRBV19 and TRBJ2-7; TRBD1 matches at 9 bases. The V segment lost 6 bases and the J segment 7 bases; nucleotides outside the gene matches: 13. Germline CDR1 is LNHDA and CDR2 is SQIVND (reference sequence). This CDR3 comprises 15 residues. CDR3 in DNA: TGTGCCAGTAGATTCCTGGGACAGGGAGATTTTGAGCAGTACTTC. Translated: CASRFLGQGDFEQYF.

This chain connects TRBV3-1 (or the pseudogene TRBV3-2) to TRBJ1-5; a possible D gene is TRBD1 (5 bases). Germline V gives CDR1 LGHDT, CDR2 YNNKEL (reference sequence). The CDR3 sequence is 13 residues long. The ends were cut back, 8 bases at V and 3 bases at J, with 11 bases in the middle. As DNA, the CDR3 is TGTGCCAGCGGCTACAGGTCCAATCAGCCCCAGCATTTT. It yields the protein CASGYRSNQPQHF.

The chain employs TRBV7-8 and TRBJ1-5, with D perhaps matching TRBD1 (5 bases). Germline V gives CDR1 SGHVS, CDR2 FQNEAQ. The CDR3 runs to 13 residues. The V and J ends lost 3 bases and 9 bases respectively, with 12 bases between them. The CDR3 DNA reads as TGTGCCAGCAGCTTTCTGGGGGGTCGGCCCCAGCATTTT. Its translation: CASSFLGGRPQHF.

The CDR3 DNA is TGTGCCAGCAGCGAAAGTGGGGTAACAGGTGCAACTAATGAAAAACTGTTTTTT. Translated: CASSESGVTGATNEKLFF. The chain joins TRBV7-2 to TRBJ1-4, with D tentatively TRBD1 (5 bases). The length of the CDR3 is 18 residues. V was trimmed by 5 bases and J by 0 bases, leaving 19 bases between them. The germline V gene encodes CDR1 SGHTA and CDR2 FQGNSA.

About this clone: Other DNA sequences in this specimen translate into the identical CDR3. This rearrangement joins TRBV12-3 or TRBV12-4 to TRBJ1-3, with D uncertain. The CDR3 runs 12 residues. With 5 bases removed from V and 4 bases from J, the gap between germline ends came to 6 bases. CDR3: CASSPPGNTIYF. The CDR3 DNA follows: TGTGCCAGCAGTCCCCCGGGAAACACCATATATTTT.

V and J are TRBV27 and TRBJ1-2; D perhaps matches TRBD1 (5 bases). Germline V gene lookup returns CDR1 MNHEY and CDR2 SMNVEV (reference sequence). Trimming stripped 5 bases from V and 4 bases from J, with 17 bases between. The length of the CDR3 is 15 residues. CDR3 nucleotide sequence: TGTGCCAGCAGTGCCCGTCTCCAGGGTTCCTATGGCTACACCTTC. Protein: CASSARLQGSYGYTF.

This chain joins TRBV7-2 and TRBJ1-6; tentative D call: TRBD1 (5 bases). The germline V gene encodes CDR1 SGHTA and CDR2 FQGNSA. This CDR3 region has 13 residues. Between the trimmed V and J ends, which lost 4 bases and 15 bases, there was a span of 16 bases. CDR3: CASSSSAARVLHF. DNA for the CDR3: TGTGCCAGCAGCTCCTCTGCAGCCAGGGTCCTCCACTTT.